This is a list of T cell receptor beta chains from one sample in a study of patients and donors after allogeneic stem cell transplantation. Using its own MiXCR run on the RT-PCR reads, TCRdb lists one record per CDR3 protein. The sample lists 900,000 to 1,000,000 distinct CDR3 sequences, 18% occurring once. Sequencing was performed on blood, either unsorted or a sorted T cell fraction (not recorded which). Receptor source: a human donor who was either an allogeneic HSCT recipient or a stem cell or donor lymphocyte infusion donor (not recorded which). It is not recorded whose cells these are; they may come from a transplant donor. CDR3s include the opening cysteine and the closing phenylalanine or tryptophan. D genes are given only for firm matches. Clone sizes are given selectively: once, few, many, or a class where the clone is expanded.

abundance	v_gene	j_gene	d_gene	CDR3nt	CDR3aa
-	TRBV2	TRBJ2-7	TRBD1	TGTGCCAGTCGGGACAGCGCCTACGAGCAGTACTTC	CASRDSAYEQYF
-	TRBV20-1	TRBJ1-1	-	TGCAGTGCTAGAGAGGGCCTGGGGACTGAAGCTTTCTTT	CSAREGLGTEAFF
few	TRBV27	TRBJ2-3	-	TGTGCCAGCAGTACTTTCTCGCTAGATACGCAGTATTTT	CASSTFSLDTQYF
-	TRBV29-1	TRBJ2-1	TRBD2	TGCAGCTCCCGACCCCAGCGGGAGAATGTGAATGAGCAGTTCTTC	CSSRPQRENVNEQFF
few	TRBV4-1	TRBJ1-1	-	TGCGCCAGCAGCTATTACCCTAAGGGGGTGAACACTGAAGCTTTCTTT	CASSYYPKGVNTEAFF
-	TRBV20-1	TRBJ2-5	-	TGCAGTGCTAGAGTAGGGAAAAAGACCCAGTACTTC	CSARVGKKTQYF
-	TRBV12-3/TRBV12-4	TRBJ2-5	-	TGTGCCAGCCGGCGCCGGGAGACCCAGTACTTC	CASRRRETQYF
few	TRBV3-1	TRBJ2-1	-	TGTGCCAGCAGCCAAGAAATAGGGTCCTACAATGAGCAGTTCTTC	CASSQEIGSYNEQFF
many	TRBV12-3/TRBV12-4	TRBJ2-7	-	TGTGCCAGCAGGGGACCCGCGGGCTACGAGCAGTACTTC	CASRGPAGYEQYF
-	TRBV5-1	TRBJ2-5	TRBD2	TGCGCCAGCGGCCTAGCGGGGGGGCTGTACCAAGAGACCCAGTACTTC	CASGLAGGLYQETQYF
few	TRBV19	TRBJ2-1	TRBD1	TGTGCCAGTAGTGTACCGGGACAGGGATACGATGAGCAGTTCTTC	CASSVPGQGYDEQFF
few	TRBV4-1	TRBJ1-2	-	TGCGCCAGCACGGGGGCGGGGATCAGGGGCTATGGCTACACCTTC	CASTGAGIRGYGYTF
-	TRBV27	TRBJ2-1	TRBD2	TGTGCCAGCAGTTTATTACAGCGGGGGGGCTACAATGAGCAGTTCTTC	CASSLLQRGGYNEQFF
-	TRBV11-3	TRBJ1-5	-	TGTGCCAGCAGCTTAGTTCGCGGTTATAGCAATCAGCCCCAGCATTTT	CASSLVRGYSNQPQHF
-	TRBV7-2	TRBJ2-3	-	TGTGCCAGCAGCTTCTTCTGGTGGGAACTTCGCACAGATACGCAGTATTTT	CASSFFWWELRTDTQYF
-	TRBV12-3/TRBV12-4	TRBJ1-1	-	TGTGCCAGACTGACGAAATTGGGCACTGAAGCTTTCTTT	CARLTKLGTEAFF
-	TRBV6-1	TRBJ1-2	-	TGTGCCAGCAGTGCAGGGTTCGTCTACTATGGCTACACCTTC	CASSAGFVYYGYTF
-	TRBV11-3	TRBJ2-7	TRBD2	TGTGCCAGCAGCTTAGTTGGACTAGCGGACGTAATGCAGTACTTC	CASSLVGLADVMQYF
-	TRBV27	TRBJ1-4	-	TGTGCCAGCAGTGTTAACGCTTGGGATGATGAAAAACTGTTTTTT	CASSVNAWDDEKLFF
few	TRBV6-2/TRBV6-3	TRBJ1-5	-	TGTGCCAGCAACTACGACAGTCAGCCCCAGCATTTT	CASNYDSQPQHF
many	TRBV29-1	TRBJ2-3	-	TGCAGCGCGATAGCAGATACGCAGTATTTT	CSAIADTQYF
few	TRBV4-1	TRBJ1-2	-	TGCGCCAGCAGCCAAGAAAAAGGGTATGGCTACACCTTC	CASSQEKGYGYTF
few	TRBV30	TRBJ2-1	-	TGTGCCTGGAGTGTACGAACGGGCTACAATGAGCAGTTCTTC	CAWSVRTGYNEQFF
few	TRBV20-1	TRBJ1-2	-	TGCAGTGCTAGGGACACCTACTATGGCTACACCTTC	CSARDTYYGYTF
-	TRBV12-3/TRBV12-4	TRBJ1-4	-	TGTGCCAGCAGTTTAAAGGGTGGGGAAAAACTGTTTTTT	CASSLKGGEKLFF
-	TRBV9	TRBJ2-3	-	TGTGCCAGCAGCGCCATGCCCTTGGCCGATACGCAGTATTTT	CASSAMPLADTQYF
many	TRBV10-3	TRBJ1-2	TRBD1	TGTGCCATCAGTGAGCAGCTACAGGGGTATGGCTACACCTTC	CAISEQLQGYGYTF
few	TRBV10-3	TRBJ1-1	-	TGTGCCACCGGGAGCCCGAGGAACACTGAAGCTTTCTTT	CATGSPRNTEAFF
-	TRBV28	TRBJ1-2	-	TGTGCCAGCAGTTTACCGACGGTATCCTATGGCTACACCTTC	CASSLPTVSYGYTF
-	TRBV6-5	TRBJ1-1	-	TGTGCCAGCAGATCACAGGTCGGGGCTTTCTTT	CASRSQVGAFF
-	TRBV7-3	TRBJ2-1	TRBD2	TGTGCCAGCAGCGTCACCGGGGGGGCGGGCCTAGATGAGCAGTTCTTC	CASSVTGGAGLDEQFF
few	TRBV7-2	TRBJ2-1	TRBD2	TGTGCCAGCAGCCAGACTAGCGGGGGGGGTACTAATGAGCAGTTCTTC	CASSQTSGGGTNEQFF
few	TRBV2	TRBJ2-5	-	TGTGCCAGCATATACGGGGACCAAGAGACCCAGTACTTC	CASIYGDQETQYF
-	TRBV5-1	TRBJ2-7	-	TGCGCCAGCAGCTTGGCTCTGGGGTTGAAATTCGGGAGCGAGCAGTACTTC	CASSLALGLKFGSEQYF
few	TRBV3-1	TRBJ1-6	TRBD1	TGTGCCAGCAGCGCGGGACAGGGGTCGGGTTCACCCCTCCACTTT	CASSAGQGSGSPLHF
many	TRBV5-1	TRBJ1-3	-	TGTGCCAGCAGTGGGGGTAGCTCTGGAAACACCATATATTTT	CASSGGSSGNTIYF
few	TRBV6-1	TRBJ1-2	-	TGTGCCAGCAGTGAATATATTTGGGTCAACTATGGCTACACCTTC	CASSEYIWVNYGYTF
-	TRBV5-1	TRBJ2-7	TRBD1	TGCGCCAGCAGCTTGGTGTCAGGGGGCCCGTACGAGCAGTACTTC	CASSLVSGGPYEQYF
many	TRBV5-1	TRBJ1-1	-	TGCGCCAGCAGCTTGGCCGGGGGGAGCACTGAAGCTTTCTTT	CASSLAGGSTEAFF
few	TRBV4-1	TRBJ2-1	-	TGCGCCAGCAGCCAAGATCCCAAATACAATGAGCAGTTCTTC	CASSQDPKYNEQFF
-	TRBV7-8	TRBJ2-1	-	TGTGCCAGCAGCACCTCCCCGGGTTGGGGATACAATGAGCAGTTCTTC	CASSTSPGWGYNEQFF
few	TRBV27	TRBJ2-3	-	TGTGCCAGCCGACGCCTTGGAAAGAGCACAGATACGCAGTATTTT	CASRRLGKSTDTQYF
-	TRBV29-1	TRBJ1-1	-	TGCAGCGTTGACAGGGGACACACTGAAGCTTTCTTT	CSVDRGHTEAFF
-	TRBV3-1	TRBJ1-5	TRBD1	TGTGCCAGCAGCCACCGCGGGACAGGGGGATATAGCAATCAGCCCCAGCATTTT	CASSHRGTGGYSNQPQHF
few	TRBV15	TRBJ2-7	-	TGTGCCACCAGCAGAGGAAAGGGGGGCTACGAGCAGTACTTC	CATSRGKGGYEQYF
many	TRBV12-3/TRBV12-4	TRBJ2-5	-	TGTGCCAGCAGTTTAGGTAGCGCAAAAGAGACCCAGTACTTC	CASSLGSAKETQYF
-	TRBV5-1	TRBJ1-2	-	TGCGCCAGCAGCTCCCCAGGGATAGACTATGGCTACACCTTC	CASSSPGIDYGYTF
-	TRBV6-5	TRBJ2-3	TRBD1	TGTGCCAGCAGTTACCCGGGACAGGGCAGCGGCACAGATACGCAGTATTTT	CASSYPGQGSGTDTQYF
-	TRBV19	TRBJ2-1	TRBD2	TGTGCCAGTAGTCGGGGGGGGACCTACAATGAGCAGTTCTTC	CASSRGGTYNEQFF
once	TRBV3-1	TRBJ2-1	-	TGTGCCAGCAGCCAAGATTGGTACAATGAGCAGTTCTTC	CASSQDWYNEQFF
-	TRBV5-4	TRBJ2-5	-	TGTGCCAGCAGCTTGGGAGGGACTTCCCGGCCGGAGACCCAGTACTTC	CASSLGGTSRPETQYF
-	TRBV15	TRBJ2-5	-	TGTGCCACCAGCAGAGAACAACCGGGGACCGGGACCCAGTACTTC	CATSREQPGTGTQYF
-	TRBV29-1	TRBJ2-1	TRBD1	TGCAGCGTTGAGGCAGGGACAGGTCCGGACAATGAGCAGTTCTTC	CSVEAGTGPDNEQFF
few	TRBV24-1	TRBJ2-1	-	TGTGCCACCAGTGATTTGGGAGGGATCTATCGGTTCTTC	CATSDLGGIYRFF
few	TRBV11-2	TRBJ2-7	-	TGTGCCAGCAGCTTAGAAAAGCAGGGGCTCTACGAGCAGTACTTC	CASSLEKQGLYEQYF
-	TRBV24-1	TRBJ2-3	-	TGTGCCACCAGTACCTACCGGGACCCTTCAGATACGCAGTATTTT	CATSTYRDPSDTQYF
few	TRBV5-1	TRBJ2-7	TRBD1	TGCGCCAGCAGCAGACAGGGGGTGAGCTCCTACGAGCAGTACTTC	CASSRQGVSSYEQYF
many	TRBV6-5	TRBJ1-6	-	TGTGCCTCGGGACGGGATAATTCACCCCTCCACTTT	CASGRDNSPLHF
-	TRBV5-1	TRBJ2-5	TRBD1	TGCGCCAGCAGCAGGGGACAGCGGATCCAAGAGACCCAGTACTTC	CASSRGQRIQETQYF